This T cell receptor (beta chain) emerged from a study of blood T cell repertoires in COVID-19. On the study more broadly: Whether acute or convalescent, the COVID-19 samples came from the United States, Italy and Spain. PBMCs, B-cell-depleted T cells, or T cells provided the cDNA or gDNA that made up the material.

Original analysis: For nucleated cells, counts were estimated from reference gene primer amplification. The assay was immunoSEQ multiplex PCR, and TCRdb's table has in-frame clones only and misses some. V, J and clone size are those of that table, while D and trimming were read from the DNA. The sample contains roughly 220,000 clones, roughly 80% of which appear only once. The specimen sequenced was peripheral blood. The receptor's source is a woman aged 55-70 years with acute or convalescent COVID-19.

The CDR3 spells CASSLDVRQGAISYNEQFF. The CDR3 DNA sequence: TGTGCCAGCAGCTTAGACGTACGGCAGGGGGCAATATCCTACAATGAGCAGTTCTTC. V usage is TRBV11-2 and J usage is TRBJ2-1, with 8 bases lining up with TRBD1. CDR1 and CDR2 from the germline V gene are SGHAT and FQNNGV. The CDR3 loop spans 19 amino acids. Losses at the gene ends were 0 bases for V and 1 base for J; bases not matched to a gene: 11.